A selection of T cell receptor beta chains follows, all from one sample in a study of ipilimumab plus nivolumab after autologous stem cell transplantation. Assay used: immunoSEQ multiplex PCR; TCRdb lists only in-frame clones, some missing. The table has tens of thousands of clones, 80% to 95% seen once; the top ten hold approximately 1%. Sequencing used PBMCs, obtained in a trial of ipilimumab plus nivolumab as post-transplant consolidation. These receptors all come from a male donor with multiple myeloma. CDR3s include the opening cysteine and the closing phenylalanine or tryptophan. D genes are given only for firm matches.

v_call	d_call	j_call	cdr3_aa
TRBV7-2	TRBD2	TRBJ2-3	CASSLALRLAGAGDTQYF
TRBV28	NA	TRBJ2-7	CASSLTGAYEQYF
TRBV25-1	TRBD1	TRBJ1-2	CASSDISGTDHGYTF
TRBV10-3	NA	TRBJ2-3	CAISGGRSTDTQYF
TRBV7-2	NA	TRBJ2-7	CASSLEAGRPYEQYF
TRBV7-2	NA	TRBJ2-5	CASSLGLLQETQYF
TRBV7-2	TRBD2	TRBJ2-1	CASSSTGLAGGREQFF
TRBV10-2	NA	TRBJ1-2	CASKVGLNYGYTF
TRBV19	NA	TRBJ2-3	CASSIGEKGDTQYF
TRBV6-1	TRBD2	TRBJ2-1	CASSAPGLAYNEQFF
TRBV28	NA	TRBJ2-3	CASSLPRRADTQYF
TRBV5-1	TRBD1	TRBJ1-6	CASRGDRGPSPLHF
TRBV4-1	NA	TRBJ1-4	CASSQGEKLFF
TRBV19	NA	TRBJ1-2	CASSIAGYYGYTF
TRBV7-3	NA	TRBJ2-7	CASSRDTLGEQYF
TRBV5-6	TRBD1	TRBJ2-2	CASSLPDRVATGELFF
TRBV11-2	TRBD2	TRBJ2-3	CASSLQTSGLGDTQYF
TRBV7-3	NA	TRBJ1-1	CASSLGGQMNTEAFF
TRBV28	NA	TRBJ2-4	CASSLQGRGNIQYF
TRBV4-1	NA	TRBJ2-3	CASSRVRTDTQYF